The 28 T cell receptor beta chains presented below share a single source sample, sequenced in a study of Graves' ophthalmopathy and Graves' hyperthyroidism. Transcripts of RNA were the source for amplifying TCR beta CDR3 regions. A first-round RT-PCR used HTBI primers, followed by a second-round multiplex PCR. TCRdb used MiXCR to reprocess the multiplex PCR reads, holding one entry per CDR3 protein. The sample contains roughly 350,000 distinct CDR3 sequences, 17% of which appear only once. The sample was peripheral blood. These receptors all stem from an adult woman with stable Graves' hyperthyroidism.

Ten or more counts support this clonotype. The V and J genes are TRBV12-3 or TRBV12-4 and TRBJ1-1, with 9 bases matching TRBD1. V lost 3 bases to trimming and J lost 9 bases; unmatched junction nucleotides: 5. The CDR3 has 13 residues. DNA for the CDR3: TGTGCCAGCAGTTTGAGGACAGGGGCTAAAGCTTTCTTT. Encoded protein: CASSLRTGAKAFF.

This clonotype was detected only a few times. The rearrangement joins TRBV7-8 to TRBJ2-7; TRBD2 agrees at 12 bases. Trimming took 6 bases from V and 5 from J; bases not matched to a gene: 5. The CDR3 is 14 residues long. Germline assignment: CDR1 SGHVS and CDR2 FQNEAQ. The CDR3 DNA follows: TGTGCCAGCAGTCCTACTAGCGGGAGGAACGAGCAGTACTTC. It encodes CASSPTSGRNEQYF.

This clonotype was picked up many times. The V gene is TRBV28, the J gene TRBJ2-5; possibly TRBD1 for D (5 bases). Germline CDR1 is MDHEN and CDR2 is SYDVKM. Trimming removed 2 bases from V and 1 base from J, with 11 bases in between. This CDR3 contains 15 residues. CDR3 amino acids: CASSLRNQGQETQYF. Here the CDR3 DNA reads TGTGCCAGCAGTTTACGTAATCAGGGCCAAGAGACCCAGTACTTC.

In its sample, this clonotype was seen many times. The chain has TRBV2 and TRBJ2-5; D call uncertain. The CDR3 consists of 13 residues. V was pared by 6 bases and J by 3 bases, with 11 bases between. Germline CDR1 and CDR2: SNHLY and FYNNEI. The CDR3 reads CASSARQEETQYF. The CDR3 nucleotides read TGTGCCAGCAGCGCCAGGCAGGAAGAGACCCAGTACTTC.

This clonotype has ten or more counts. The V call is TRBV12-3 or TRBV12-4, the J call TRBJ2-7, with 8 bases identical to TRBD2. Trimming cost V 7 bases and J 7 bases; bases outside gene matches: 12. The CDR3 is 14 residues long. CDR3 region: CASNPRAGVGEQYF. The CDR3 bases are TGTGCCAGCAACCCTCGAGCGGGAGTCGGGGAGCAGTACTTC.

This chain links TRBV6-1 with TRBJ1-2; no reliable D call. This CDR3 comprises 14 residues. Germline V CDR1 and CDR2: MNHNS, SASEGT. V shed 7 bases and J shed 9 bases, with 21 bases lying between them. Written as DNA, the CDR3 is TGTGCCAGCATAGAACAACAGCTAAGGAACAGCTACACCTTC. Translation: CASIEQQLRNSYTF.

This clonotype was detected ten times or more. This chain connects TRBV4-3 to TRBJ2-7; 7 bases match TRBD2. Per germline, CDR1 LGHNA and CDR2 YSLEER. Trimming removed 1 base from V and 1 base from J; junction bases left unmatched: 13. The CDR3 is 18 amino acids. CDR3 nucleotides: TGCGCCAGCAGCCAAGGACCGGGCGCTAGCGGCGATTCCTACGAGCAGTACTTC. This codes for CASSQGPGASGDSYEQYF.

The gene calls are TRBV30 and TRBJ1-6; a possible D gene is TRBD1 (6 bases). V was trimmed by 0 bases and J by 8 bases, leaving 11 bases between them. Germline V gives CDR1 GTSNPN, CDR2 SVGIG (reference sequence). The CDR3 length is 14 residues. The CDR3 sequence is CAWSVRSGDSPLHF. The CDR3 DNA sequence: TGTGCCTGGAGTGTCCGCTCAGGGGATTCACCCCTCCACTTT.

This clonotype was seen a handful of times. This sequence joins TRBV28 and TRBJ2-5, with D possibly TRBD2 on 6 matching bases. Trimming took off 1 base at V and 5 bases at J, with 11 bases between the two ends. Germline loops: CDR1 MDHEN, CDR2 SYDVKM. The CDR3 totals 14 residues. Here the CDR3 reads CASSLFLRGETQYF. CDR3 nucleotides: TGTGCCAGCAGTTTATTTCTCCGGGGGGAGACCCAGTACTTC. Full variable domain (outside the CDR3, taken from reference TRBV28 and TRBJ2-5): DVKVTQSSRYLVKRTGEKVFLECVQDMDHENMFWYRQDPGLGLRLIYFSYDVKMKEKGDIPEGYSVSREKKERFSLILESASTNQTSMYLCASSLFLRGETQYFGPGTRLLVL.

This clonotype was recorded many times. The V and J genes are TRBV29-1 and TRBJ1-2; maybe TRBD1 (6 bases). Trimming took off 6 bases at V and 4 bases at J, with 18 bases between the two ends. The CDR3 loop spans 14 amino acids. Looked up from germline, CDR1 is SQVTM and CDR2 is ANQGSEA. CDR3 sequence: CSVVIDGGPYGYTF. CDR3 bases: TGCAGCGTAGTGATCGACGGGGGGCCCTATGGCTACACCTTC.

This clonotype appeared many times. V and J are TRBV5-1 and TRBJ2-2; D may be TRBD2 (5 bases). CDR3 length equals 15 residues. V lost 1 base and J lost 4, with 11 bases in between. Looked up from germline, CDR1 is SGHRS and CDR2 is YFSETQ. CDR3 nucleotide sequence: TGCGCCAGCAGCTTGTCGGCGGGTGCCACCGGGGAGCTGTTTTTT. Translated: CASSLSAGATGELFF.

Ten or more counts support this clonotype. This rearrangement joins TRBV19 to TRBJ2-2; D unclear. The V gene lost 3 bases and the J gene lost 0 bases, with 5 bases spanning the gap. Germline V gene sequence: CDR1 LNHDA, CDR2 SQIVND (reference sequence). The CDR3 totals 14 residues. The CDR3 region is CASSIVANTGELFF. Written as DNA, the CDR3 is TGTGCCAGTAGTATTGTCGCGAACACCGGGGAGCTGTTTTTT.

This clonotype was detected ten times or more. The rearrangement joins TRBV19 to TRBJ1-2; D is unresolved. The V end was cut by 5 bases, the J end by 5 bases, with 15 bases between. Germline CDR1 reads LNHDA; CDR2 reads SQIVND (reference sequence). This CDR3 spans 14 amino acids. For the CDR3, the DNA is TGTGCCAGTAGTGCGGGATCACCGGATTATGGCTACACCTTC. It codes for CASSAGSPDYGYTF.

This clonotype was counted at least ten times. The CDR3 here is CSVGTGTNTEAFF. DNA of the CDR3: TGCAGCGTTGGAACGGGTACTAACACTGAAGCTTTCTTT. The chain carries TRBV29-1 and TRBJ1-1; unclear D gene. In germline, CDR1 is SQVTM, CDR2 ANQGSEA. There are 13 residues in the CDR3. V lost 4 bases and J 2 bases, leaving 11 bases between the germline ends.

This clonotype was detected many times. CDR3 region: CSARAAGTGELFF. In nucleotides, the CDR3 is TGCAGTGCTAGAGCTGCGGGCACCGGGGAGCTGTTTTTT. This chain uses TRBV20-1 with TRBJ2-2; tentatively, D is TRBD2 (5 bases). The ends were cut back, 1 base at V and 4 bases at J, with 7 bases in the middle. The CDR3 loop spans 13 amino acids. Per germline, CDR1 DFQATT and CDR2 SNEGSKA (reference sequence).

There are many counts of this clonotype. The rearrangement joins TRBV9 to TRBJ2-5; possible D gene TRBD2, 6 bases. Trimming removed 0 bases at V and 0 bases at J, with 9 bases between. CDR3 length equals 15 residues. Germline V gene lookup returns CDR1 SGDLS and CDR2 YYNGEE. Here the CDR3 reads CASSVEWDYQETQYF. The DNA of the CDR3 is TGTGCCAGCAGCGTAGAGTGGGACTACCAAGAGACCCAGTACTTC.

This clonotype was counted ten times or more. The V gene is TRBV19, the J gene TRBJ1-1; maybe TRBD1 (5 bases). The V gene lost 5 bases and the J gene lost 5 bases, with 21 bases spanning the gap. Germline assignment: CDR1 LNHDA and CDR2 SQIVND (reference sequence). This CDR3 is built from 16 residues. CDR3 sequence (DNA): TGTGCCAGTAGTCTACAAAACCGGGACCTCTTAACTGAAGCTTTCTTT. Amino acids: CASSLQNRDLLTEAFF. The whole variable domain, filled in from reference TRBV19 and TRBJ1-1, reads DGGITQSPKYLFRKEGQNVTLSCEQNLNHDAMYWYRQDPGQGLRLIYYSQIVNDFQKGDIAEGYSVSREKKESFPLTVTSAQKNPTAFYLCASSLQNRDLLTEAFFGQGTRLTVV.

The chain recombines TRBV30 with TRBJ2-2; D ambiguous. This CDR3 region has 16 residues. From germline, CDR1 is GTSNPN and CDR2 SVGIG (reference sequence). Trimming took 0 bases from V and 6 from J, leaving 17 bases between them. CDR3 sequence (DNA): TGTGCCTGGAGTGTACTTGTAACGTGGTACCCCGGGGAGCTGTTTTTT. Translation: CAWSVLVTWYPGELFF. Supplemented by reference TRBV30 and TRBJ2-2, the full variable domain reads SQTIHQWPATLVQPVGSPLSLECTVEGTSNPNLYWYRQAAGRGLQLLFYSVGIGQISSEVPQNLSASRPQDRQFILSSKKLLLSDSGFYLCAWSVLVTWYPGELFFGEGSRLTVL.

This clonotype was counted at least ten times. V and J are TRBV29-1 and TRBJ2-5; TRBD2 agrees at 8 bases. Trimming cost V 4 bases and J 1 base; bases outside gene matches: 8. Germline values: CDR1 SQVTM, CDR2 ANQGSEA. The CDR3 consists of 15 residues. This CDR3 is CSVVLAGSSQETQYF. The CDR3 nucleotides read TGCAGCGTTGTCCTAGCGGGCTCCTCCCAAGAGACCCAGTACTTC.

This clonotype was seen ten or more times. The rearrangement joins TRBV12-3 or TRBV12-4 to TRBJ2-5; 10 nucleotides agree with TRBD2. This CDR3 region has 14 residues. Trimming cost V 6 bases and J 4 bases; bases outside gene matches: 5. The CDR3 region is CASSPVAGGETQYF. DNA of the CDR3: TGTGCCAGCAGCCCCGTAGCGGGAGGAGAGACCCAGTACTTC.

This clonotype was seen many times. This chain links TRBV28 with TRBJ1-2, with D unclear. The CDR3 spans 17 residues. V was cut by 5 bases and J by 6 bases, with 25 bases left in between. The germline CDR1 and CDR2 sequences are MDHEN and SYDVKM. The CDR3 DNA reads as TGTGCCAGCAGTCGGCCCTCTTTCCGGGAGGCTACTAATGGCTACACCTTC. This encodes CASSRPSFREATNGYTF.

This rearrangement joins TRBV6-5 to TRBJ1-2, with a tentative D call TRBD1 (6 bases). Germline V lookup: CDR1 MNHEY, CDR2 SVGAGI. V shed 3 bases and J shed 3 bases, with 8 bases lying between them. The CDR3 runs to 13 residues. CDR3: CASSYNRDYGYTF. The CDR3 nucleotides are TGTGCCAGCAGTTATAACAGGGACTATGGCTACACCTTC.

This clonotype was picked up many times. The genes are TRBV6-2 or TRBV6-3 and TRBJ1-2; a weak D match, TRBD1 (5 bases). The germline V and J ends were trimmed by 2 bases and 8 bases, with 12 bases remaining between them. Germline V lookup: CDR1 MNHEY, CDR2 SVGEGT. The CDR3 contains 13 residues. CDR3 sequence (DNA): TGTGCCAGCAGTTACGGCGGTTGGGGCGGCTACACCTTC. This gives the protein CASSYGGWGGYTF.

This clonotype was seen at least ten times. The J gene is TRBJ2-7, the V gene TRBV28; D is possibly TRBD1 or TRBD2 (5 bases each). V lost 7 bases to trimming and J lost 1 base, with 14 bases between them. Germline-derived CDR1 and CDR2 are MDHEN and SYDVKM. The CDR3 consists of 14 residues. In DNA form, the CDR3 reads TGTGCCAGCATCGAGGGGCGCAAGTCCTACGAGCAGTACTTC. It yields the protein CASIEGRKSYEQYF. The full variable domain, its missing parts supplied by reference TRBV28 and TRBJ2-7, is DVKVTQSSRYLVKRTGEKVFLECVQDMDHENMFWYRQDPGLGLRLIYFSYDVKMKEKGDIPEGYSVSREKKERFSLILESASTNQTSMYLCASIEGRKSYEQYFGPGTRLTVT.

This clonotype was recorded a few times. The chain uses TRBV30 and TRBJ1-1; D might be TRBD1 (6 bases). There are 14 residues in the CDR3. Per germline, CDR1 GTSNPN and CDR2 SVGIG (reference sequence). V gave up 2 bases and J gave up 4 bases, with 14 bases separating them. CDR3 in amino acids: CAWSSQGGGTEAFF. The CDR3 DNA sequence: TGTGCCTGGAGTTCACAGGGAGGGGGCACTGAAGCTTTCTTT.

This clonotype has a count of ten or more. The chain uses TRBV30 and TRBJ2-7; 8 positions match TRBD2. Germline V gives CDR1 GTSNPN, CDR2 SVGIG (reference sequence). V shed 4 bases, J shed 0 bases, and the junction held 2 bases outside the gene matches. This CDR3 comprises 13 residues. CDR3 loop: CAWTSGLSYEQYF. In DNA, the CDR3 is TGTGCCTGGACTAGCGGGCTCTCCTACGAGCAGTACTTC. The full variable domain, in which reference TRBV30 and TRBJ2-7 provide the parts outside the CDR3, is SQTIHQWPATLVQPVGSPLSLECTVEGTSNPNLYWYRQAAGRGLQLLFYSVGIGQISSEVPQNLSASRPQDRQFILSSKKLLLSDSGFYLCAWTSGLSYEQYFGPGTRLTVT.

This clonotype has ten or more counts. J is TRBJ2-7 and V is TRBV27; 9 bases match TRBD1. The ends lost 5 bases at V and 4 bases at J; junction bases unmatched: 9. CDR3 size: 15 residues. The germline V gene has CDR1 MNHEY and CDR2 SMNVEV (reference sequence). CDR3 DNA: TGTGCCAGCAGTAGACAGGGGGTAAAAGGGTACGAGCAGTACTTC. Its translation is CASSRQGVKGYEQYF.

Note on this clonotype: As the CDR3 is not closed by the conserved phenylalanine or tryptophan, this likely results from a read error. This chain joins TRBV6-1 and TRBJ2-7; D is unclear. In germline, CDR1 is MNHNS, CDR2 SASEGT. There are 13 residues in the CDR3. V was shortened by 1 base and J by 1 base, with 5 bases between the two germline ends. CDR3 sequence (DNA): TGTGCCAGCAGTGAAGGGGGTTCCTACGAGCAGTACTAC. It yields the protein CASSEGGSYEQYY.